This TCR beta chain is from a study of T cell repertoires in cytomegalovirus infection. Study-wide context: Recently identified HLA-C-restricted CMV epitopes were among the peptides used. A matching HLA type, together with CMV infection, was signaled by public TCR beta signatures.

Note on this clonotype: As yet, its antigen is unknown.

CDR3 length equals 13 residues. The ends lost 4 bases at V and 6 bases at J; junction bases unmatched: 4. CDR1 and CDR2 (germline): MNHEY, SMNVEV (reference sequence). Each CDR3 protein is one row after TCRdb ran MiXCR on the reads. The profile shows roughly 860,000 distinct CDR3 sequences, around a third of them singletons. General study results and limits: Summed frequency of public TCR beta families distinguished CMV carriers with the relevant HLA. The ex vivo response was dominated by HLA-C-restricted CMV-specific TCR beta clonotypes.

This chain connects TRBV27 to TRBJ2-7; TRBD1 matches 9 bases. Sequencing was performed on cultured CD8+ T cells from PBMCs, taken from culture after CMV antigen stimulation. This TCR came from a human donor in good health (CMV status not recorded). Some clones in this sample may be carry-over from other donors' samples. CDR3 region: CASSWDRAAEQYF. The CDR3 DNA is TGTGCCAGCAGTTGGGACAGGGCGGCCGAGCAGTACTTC.